This record looks at one T cell receptor beta chain sequence and its context. The table lists this clonotype with a few counts. Its binding antigen is unknown. Base qualities are missing; no much larger clone stands one base away. In the paper's terms, the time point label means: pre-sensitization, week 0. According to the study, the label for this sample's treatment or condition signals: therapeutic diphenylcyclopropenone sensitization with weekly scalp DPC. At every patch-test visit, the blood draw took place before the patch test was put on. Patients were considered eligible if aged 18 to 70, diagnosed with alopecia and deemed suitable for DPC therapy, and patients were excluded if pregnant. Total RNA was isolated from unfractionated whole blood collected in Tempus Blood RNA tubes. The data derive from a study of human T cells and chemical hapten exposure (TCRdb year 2021). Describing the broader study: For sensitization, 2% DPC in acetone was applied to a 2 cm by 2 cm area of upper inner arm skin. Peripheral blood TCR repertoire changes were tracked in vivo in alopecia patients during primary and secondary sensitization to the hapten diphenylcyclopropenone (DPC). Patch tests used Finn chambers with 0.01% DPC on the upper back, scored after 6 days by International Contact Dermatitis Research Group standards. Libraries were combined into a pool for sequencing, and differences in TCR yield between samples came mainly from small differences in library volumes within the pool. For TCR sequencing, blood came from 25 to 35 alopecia patients at anywhere from one to four time points (pre-sensitization, 2, 6 and 24 weeks). Patients additionally received weekly therapeutic DPC doses to the scalp throughout the approximately 24-week study period. Alopecia areata with under or over 50% scalp involvement, alopecia totalis and alopecia universalis were represented in the patient cohort, which was mostly female. Blood samples were taken from patients before sensitization (week 0) and at 2, 6 and about 24 weeks after DPC sensitization. Study-level results and caveats: Alopecia, a presumed autoimmune disease, was present in all patients, so the immune response of the patients might differ from that of healthy individuals. Patch test score was positively correlated with the number of PT1 expanded TCRs, with significance at thresholds 8, 16 and 32 but not at 4. DPC sensitization did not change how many TCRs were above 1 in 1000 frequency, and no evidence was found of alterations in global repertoire structure. Expanded TCRs formed significantly more large CDR3 similarity clusters than pre-sensitization or healthy control sets, consistent with antigen-driven responses. Repeated subsampling changed both the strength of the expansion versus patch-test correlation and the threshold at which the correlation became significant.

To prepare the library, RACE was applied. TCRdb records NextSeq 500 as the sequencer. During library preparation, unique molecular identifiers were attached to individual cDNA molecules so that TCRs could be counted in a quantitative, reproducible way. Both TCR alpha and TCR beta chains were sequenced from each blood RNA sample. Turning to the authors' computational methods: The median number of TCRs per sample was 85,000 to 100,000, ranging from about 23,224 to 700,000. V, J and CDR3 annotation of the TCR reads was carried out using the Decombinator software suite. For PS versus PT1 abundance plots, all samples were subsampled to the same number of TCRs (28,000). Expanded TCRs were defined as absent before sensitization and observed at least eight times at the 2-week time point. The raw public reads went through TCRdb reprocessing: fastp at Q25, MiXCR clone calling, in-frame beta chains kept. Each entry merges the rows of one CDR3 protein and shows their most common DNA and genes. It is TCRdb's table, rather than the study itself, that gives the V and J calls and clone size. The sample table shows about 120,000 distinct CDR3 sequences, and about 13% are seen once. The ten largest clones capture around 2.8% of the sample.

This receptor was taken from a woman younger than 35 with alopecia areata. Some clones in this sample may be carry-over from other donors' samples. The sequences come from whole blood, collected in connection with sensitization to the hapten diphenylcyclopropenone (DPC).

The CDR3 reads as follows: CASSLALGLAGTSSYEQYF. In nucleotides, the sequence is TGTGCCAGCAGCTTAGCCCTCGGACTAGCGGGAACGAGCTCCTACGAGCAGTACTTC. The sequence joins TRBV11-2 to TRBJ2-7, and TRBD2 aligns with 12 junction nucleotides. CDR1 and CDR2 are read off the germline V gene as SGHAT and FQNNGV. V loses 1 base at its end and J loses 0 bases; junction bases beyond the gene matches: 10. The CDR3 has 19 amino acids, counting the end cysteine and phenylalanine. The kept DNA is CDR3 alone, 57 bases in frame from the first base.